Sequencing of this T cell receptor (beta chain) was carried out in a study of blood T cell repertoires in COVID-19. Assay: immunoSEQ multiplex PCR; the TCRdb copy retains only in-frame clones and omits some. The data show about 89,000 clones, approximately 80% seen once. Trimming shortened V by 0 bases and J by 4 bases, and 13 bases separated the two germline ends. Germline values: CDR1 SGHRS, CDR2 YFSETQ. This CDR3 has 15 residues. A few counts support this clone. The receptor was isolated from a woman of 80 years or more with acute or convalescent COVID-19. The V call is TRBV5-1, the J call TRBJ1-1; perhaps TRBD1 as D (5 bases). Sequencing input: peripheral blood. The chain's CDR3 is CASSLAGHPTTEAFF. As DNA, the CDR3 is TGCGCCAGCAGCTTGGCCGGACACCCGACCACTGAAGCTTTCTTT.